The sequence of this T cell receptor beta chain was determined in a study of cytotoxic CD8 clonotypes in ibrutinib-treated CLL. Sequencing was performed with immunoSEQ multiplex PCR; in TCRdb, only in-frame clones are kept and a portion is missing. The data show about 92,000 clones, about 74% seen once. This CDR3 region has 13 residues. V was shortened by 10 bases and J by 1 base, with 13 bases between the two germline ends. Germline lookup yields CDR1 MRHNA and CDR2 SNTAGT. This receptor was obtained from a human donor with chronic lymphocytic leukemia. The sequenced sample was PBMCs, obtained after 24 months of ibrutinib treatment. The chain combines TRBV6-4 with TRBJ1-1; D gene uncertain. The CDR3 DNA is TGTGCCACCGGGATCCTAGGGAACACTGAAGCTTTCTTT. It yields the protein CATGILGNTEAFF.